The rows below give T cell receptor beta chains drawn from one sample of a study of blood T cell repertoires in COVID-19. Clones were sequenced by immunoSEQ multiplex PCR, and TCRdb holds only the in-frame ones, with some missing. The table lists roughly 500,000 clones, over 75% of them singletons. Material for sequencing was PBMCs or T cells enriched from blood (not recorded which). These receptors were obtained from a woman between 40 and 50 years old who had recovered from COVID-19. Both conserved end residues are part of each CDR3. D genes are given only for firm matches. Not every row has a clone size; where given, it reads once, few, many or a size class.

D: TRBD2; size: NA; V: TRBV25-1; J: TRBJ2-1; DNA: TGTGCCAGTCAGAGCGGGAGGGTCTACAATGAGCAGTTCTTC; CDR3: CASQSGRVYNEQFF
D: TRBD2; size: NA; V: TRBV4-3; J: TRBJ2-1; DNA: TGCGCCAGCAGCCATGATACTAGCGACTACAATGAGCAGTTCTTC; CDR3: CASSHDTSDYNEQFF
D: NA; size: NA; V: TRBV29-1; J: TRBJ1-1; DNA: TGCAGCGTTGAGACAGCAGTGAACACTGAAGCTTTCTTT; CDR3: CSVETAVNTEAFF
D: TRBD1; size: NA; V: TRBV20-1; J: TRBJ2-5; DNA: TGCAGTGCTAGTCCTTTCGAGGGGGCGGGAGAGACCCAGTACTTC; CDR3: CSASPFEGAGETQYF
D: NA; size: NA; V: TRBV7-8; J: TRBJ1-5; DNA: TGTGCCAGCAGCCTAAGGGGCGGTAGCAATCAGCCCCAGCATTTT; CDR3: CASSLRGGSNQPQHF
D: TRBD2; size: NA; V: TRBV4-3; J: TRBJ2-5; DNA: TGCGCCAGCAGCCACCAACTAGCGGGAGGGGAGACCCAGTACTTC; CDR3: CASSHQLAGGETQYF
D: TRBD2; size: NA; V: TRBV7-9; J: TRBJ2-7; DNA: TGTGCCAGCAGCTTAGGCACTAGCGGGATCTACGAGCAGTACTTC; CDR3: CASSLGTSGIYEQYF
D: NA; size: NA; V: TRBV10-3; J: TRBJ1-6; DNA: TGTGCCATCAGCCCTTCAGGGGAGTGGAATTCACCCCTCCACTTT; CDR3: CAISPSGEWNSPLHF
D: TRBD1; size: NA; V: TRBV6-6; J: TRBJ1-1; DNA: TGTGCCAGCAGTACCAGGACAGGTGTTAACGTAGGAGCTTTCTTT; CDR3: CASSTRTGVNVGAFF
D: NA; size: NA; V: TRBV7-8; J: TRBJ2-5; DNA: TGTGCCAGCAGCTTATACGGTCTCCAAGAGACCCAGTACTTC; CDR3: CASSLYGLQETQYF
D: NA; size: NA; V: TRBV5-5; J: TRBJ2-7; DNA: TGTGCCAGCAGCTTCGAGGGTCCGGGGGTATACGAGCAGTACTTC; CDR3: CASSFEGPGVYEQYF
D: TRBD1; size: NA; V: TRBV5-5; J: TRBJ1-1; DNA: TGTGCCAGCAGCTTTCGAAACAGGGGCAAAACTGAAGCTTTCTTT; CDR3: CASSFRNRGKTEAFF
D: NA; size: NA; V: TRBV5-1; J: TRBJ2-2; DNA: TGCGCCAGCAGCCAAACAGGATCGGCCGGGGAGCTGTTTTTT; CDR3: CASSQTGSAGELFF
D: NA; size: NA; V: TRBV29-1; J: TRBJ2-5; DNA: TGCAGCGTTGAAGATTCAGGCAGGTCCGAAGAGACCCAGTACTTC; CDR3: CSVEDSGRSEETQYF
D: NA; size: NA; V: TRBV7-9; J: TRBJ2-1; DNA: TGTGCCAGCAGCATCTCCGACAGGCCTTCCTACAATGAGCAGTTCTTC; CDR3: CASSISDRPSYNEQFF
D: TRBD2; size: NA; V: TRBV27; J: TRBJ2-1; DNA: TGTGCCAGCAGTAGCGGGAAGCTATATGTAGCCTCCTACAATGAGCAGTTCTTC; CDR3: CASSSGKLYVASYNEQFF
D: NA; size: NA; V: TRBV7-7; J: TRBJ2-2; DNA: TGTGCTAGCAGCTTAATTCGGGAGCCCAACACCGGGGAGCTGTTTTTT; CDR3: CASSLIREPNTGELFF
D: NA; size: NA; V: TRBV5-1; J: TRBJ2-2; DNA: TGCGCCAGTTCAGCGATGGGGGGTCGAGCCGGGGAGCTGTTTTTT; CDR3: CASSAMGGRAGELFF
D: TRBD1; size: NA; V: TRBV9; J: TRBJ2-5; DNA: TGTGCCAGCAGCTGGGGACAGGGAGCTGGTGAGACCCAGTACTTC; CDR3: CASSWGQGAGETQYF
D: TRBD1; size: few; V: TRBV7-2; J: TRBJ1-2; DNA: TGTGCCAGCAGCCGGACAGGGACGCGCTATGGCTACACCTTC; CDR3: CASSRTGTRYGYTF
D: NA; size: NA; V: TRBV5-6; J: TRBJ1-5; DNA: TGTGCCAGCAGCTTGGGCCCCGCCAGGGGCGCTCAGCCCCAGCATTTT; CDR3: CASSLGPARGAQPQHF
D: NA; size: NA; V: TRBV5-6; J: TRBJ2-5; DNA: TGTGCCAGCAGATCATCCCCGGGGCAAGAGACCCAGTACTTC; CDR3: CASRSSPGQETQYF
D: NA; size: NA; V: TRBV6-2/TRBV6-3; J: TRBJ2-5; DNA: TGTGCCAGCAGCCACGGAGGGACCCAGTACTTC; CDR3: CASSHGGTQYF
D: TRBD2; size: NA; V: TRBV6-5; J: TRBJ2-1; DNA: TGTGCCAGCAGTTACTCTAGCGGGAGGTACAATGAGCAGTTCTTC; CDR3: CASSYSSGRYNEQFF
D: NA; size: NA; V: TRBV6-2/TRBV6-3; J: TRBJ2-7; DNA: TGTGCCAGCAGTTACGGGTTGGTCGGGAGTGAGTACGAGCAGTACTTC; CDR3: CASSYGLVGSEYEQYF
D: TRBD1; size: NA; V: TRBV19; J: TRBJ1-5; DNA: TGTGCCAGTAGTCATAGACAGGGGGCAACTCAGCCCCAGCATTTT; CDR3: CASSHRQGATQPQHF
D: TRBD1; size: NA; V: TRBV20-1; J: TRBJ2-1; DNA: TGCAGTGCTAGTGGGACAGGGGTATTGGGTGAGCAGTTCTTC; CDR3: CSASGTGVLGEQFF
D: TRBD1; size: NA; V: TRBV5-5; J: TRBJ1-1; DNA: TGTGCCAGCAGCCTACAGGGGGCTGCTTCGGAAGCTTTCTTT; CDR3: CASSLQGAASEAFF
D: NA; size: NA; V: TRBV12-3/TRBV12-4; J: TRBJ2-1; DNA: TGTGCCAGCAGTTTCATAGTCCACAATGAGCAGTTCTTC; CDR3: CASSFIVHNEQFF
D: NA; size: NA; V: TRBV28; J: TRBJ2-2; DNA: TGTGCCAGCAGCTTGCGGCGGGGAGCCACCACCGGGGAGCTGTTTTTT; CDR3: CASSLRRGATTGELFF
D: TRBD2; size: NA; V: TRBV5-1; J: TRBJ2-1; DNA: TGCGCCAGCAGCTCCTTGCGGGGGGGAGGAAATGAGCAGTTCTTC; CDR3: CASSSLRGGGNEQFF
D: NA; size: NA; V: TRBV30; J: TRBJ2-7; DNA: TGTGCCTGGAGACAGACCTCCTACGAGCAGTACTTC; CDR3: CAWRQTSYEQYF
D: TRBD1; size: NA; V: TRBV19; J: TRBJ1-5; DNA: TGTGCCAGTAGTATAGCCCTGGGACAGGTCCCGCGTCAGCCCCAGCATTTT; CDR3: CASSIALGQVPRQPQHF
D: TRBD1; size: NA; V: TRBV4-3; J: TRBJ2-3; DNA: TGCGCCAGCAGCCAAATCGGGACAGCTAGCACAGATACGCAGTATTTT; CDR3: CASSQIGTASTDTQYF
D: TRBD2; size: NA; V: TRBV27; J: TRBJ2-1; DNA: TGTGCCAGCAGTTTTGGTCTAGCGGGGATGGATGAGCAGTTCTTC; CDR3: CASSFGLAGMDEQFF
D: TRBD1; size: NA; V: TRBV5-6; J: TRBJ1-3; DNA: TGTGCCAGCAGCTGGGGGACAGCTGGAAACACCATATATTTT; CDR3: CASSWGTAGNTIYF
D: NA; size: NA; V: TRBV19; J: TRBJ1-5; DNA: TGTGCCAGTAGTGGGGAGGCCGGACTGTACAATCAGCCCCAGCATTTT; CDR3: CASSGEAGLYNQPQHF
D: TRBD2; size: NA; V: TRBV4-1; J: TRBJ2-1; DNA: TGCGCCAGCAGCCAAACCCTAGGACTAGCGGGAAATGAGCAGTTCTTC; CDR3: CASSQTLGLAGNEQFF
D: TRBD1; size: NA; V: TRBV5-8; J: TRBJ1-2; DNA: TGTGCCAGCAGCGCCCCGGGACAGGGGTACTATGGCTACACCTTC; CDR3: CASSAPGQGYYGYTF
D: NA; size: NA; V: TRBV14; J: TRBJ2-2; DNA: TGTGCCAGCAGCCGGACACCTACCCCTTACACCGGGGAGCTGTTTTTT; CDR3: CASSRTPTPYTGELFF